Listed here are 27 T cell receptor beta chains from one sample, sequenced in a study of molecular identifiers for immune sequencing clone quantification. TCRdb itself ran the PCR reads through MiXCR, one entry per CDR3 protein. The sample records approximately 630,000 distinct CDR3 sequences, over 25% being singletons. The specimen sequenced was naive CD8+ T cells from blood, with Jurkat cell RNA spiked in. The sample's subset: FACS-sorted CD8+CD4-CCR7+CD45RA+ naive T cells. The receptors here all came from a human donor in good health. Some libraries in this study had Jurkat cell RNA spiked in.

This clonotype was seen many times. The CDR3 bases are TGTGCCAGCAGCCCGCGGACAGGTTTATACCAAGAGACCCAGTACTTC. Protein sequence: CASSPRTGLYQETQYF. The chain employs TRBV7-9 and TRBJ2-5; 7 bases are shared with TRBD1. Germline CDR1 and CDR2: SEHNR and FQNEAQ (reference sequence). This CDR3 is 16 amino acids long. Trimming removed 5 bases from V and 0 bases from J; junction bases left unmatched: 9.

The gene calls are TRBV19 and TRBJ1-5; 10 bases are a match to TRBD1. The germline gives CDR1 LNHDA, CDR2 SQIVND (reference sequence). This CDR3 is 13 amino acids long. DNA of the CDR3: TGTGCTTCCGGGACAGGGGTTAGTCAGCCCCAGCATTTT. As protein: CASGTGVSQPQHF. Full variable domain (outside the CDR3, taken from reference TRBV19 and TRBJ1-5): DGGITQSPKYLFRKEGQNVTLSCEQNLNHDAMYWYRQDPGQGLRLIYYSQIVNDFQKGDIAEGYSVSREKKESFPLTVTSAQKNPTAFYLCASGTGVSQPQHFGDGTRLSIL.

This chain uses TRBV20-1 with TRBJ2-7; 13 nucleotides line up with TRBD2. The CDR3 totals 14 residues. V gave up 6 bases and J gave up 7 bases; unmatched junction bases: 9. Germline V gives CDR1 DFQATT, CDR2 SNEGSKA (reference sequence). CDR3 bases: TGCAGTGCCCGGACTAGCGGGAGAGCGGATGAGCAGTACTTC. Encoded protein: CSARTSGRADEQYF.

This clonotype was detected ten times or more. The rearrangement links TRBV20-1 to TRBJ1-1, with 7 bases fitting TRBD1. V was clipped by 4 bases and J by 3 bases; unmatched bases: 11. The germline V gene has CDR1 DFQATT and CDR2 SNEGSKA (reference sequence). The CDR3 has 15 amino acids. CDR3 nucleotide sequence: TGCAGTGCTAAACCTCATGACAGGGTGTACACTGAAGCTTTCTTT. It is translated as CSAKPHDRVYTEAFF.

Points on this clonotype: The junction and the germline gene differ at one end; a read error may be behind it. The chain combines TRBV7-9 with TRBJ2-7, with 8 bases matching TRBD1. The CDR3 is 16 residues long. The germline V gene encodes CDR1 SEHNR and CDR2 FQNEAQ (reference sequence). DNA for the CDR3: TGTGCCAGCAGCCTAAGACAGGGGTCGAGCTCCTACGAGCAGTGCTTC. Encoded protein: CASSLRQGSSSYEQCF. The whole variable domain, remainder taken from reference TRBV7-9 and TRBJ2-7, is DTGVSQNPRHKITKRGQNVTFRCDPISEHNRLYWYRQTLGQGPEFLTYFQNEAQLEKSRLLSDRFSAERPKGSFSTLEIQRTEQGDSAMYLCASSLRQGSSSYEQCFGPGTRLTVT.

The V and J genes are TRBV3-1 and TRBJ2-7; D could derive from TRBD1 or TRBD2 (5 bases each). The ends were cut back, 2 bases at V and 3 bases at J, with 11 bases in the middle. CDR1 LGHDT and CDR2 YNNKEL come from the germline V gene (reference sequence). This CDR3 comprises 14 residues. The DNA of the CDR3 is TGTGCCAGCAGCCAAATCGGGACGCGCTACGAGCAGTACTTC. Protein sequence: CASSQIGTRYEQYF.

The sample holds many counts of this clonotype. The J gene is TRBJ1-1, the V gene TRBV5-5; 7 bases agree with TRBD1. CDR1 and CDR2 from the germline V gene are SGHKS and YYEKEE (reference sequence). The ends lost 2 bases at V and 4 bases at J; junction bases unmatched: 14. This CDR3 is 17 amino acids long. The CDR3 bases are TGTGCCAGCAGCTTTATTTCCGGGACAGATAGGGTCACTGAAGCTTTCTTT. It codes for CASSFISGTDRVTEAFF.

In this sample, this clonotype turned up many times. The J gene is TRBJ2-3, the V gene TRBV20-1; 10 nucleotides agree with TRBD2. J gave up 4 bases and V 6 bases, and 7 bases lay outside the gene matches. Germline CDR1 is DFQATT and CDR2 is SNEGSKA (reference sequence). The CDR3 sequence is 14 residues long. CDR3 nucleotide sequence: TGCAGTGCCCCCGGGACTAGCGCTTCAGATACGCAGTATTTT. It specifies CSAPGTSASDTQYF.

J is TRBJ1-1 and V is TRBV7-3; D might be TRBD1 (6 bases). Trimming stripped 2 bases from V and 4 bases from J, with 11 bases between. The CDR3 is 14 amino acids. Germline CDR1 SGHTA, CDR2 FQGTGA. The CDR3 DNA is TGTGCCAGCAGCTTACAGGGGTTGCCCACTGAAGCTTTCTTT. Encoded protein: CASSLQGLPTEAFF.

With regard to this clonotype: This clone may be a read error of a much larger clone one base away. The J gene is TRBJ2-3, the V gene TRBV7-6; 8 positions match TRBD2. With V trimmed by 3 bases and J by 0 bases, 14 bases remained unmatched. Germline V CDR1 and CDR2: SGHVS, FNYEAQ. The CDR3 has 19 residues. CDR3 amino acids: CASSFLVREDPLSTDTQYF. The CDR3 nucleotides are TGTGCCAGCAGCTTTTTGGTGCGGGAGGACCCCTTAAGCACAGATACGCAGTATTTT.

This clonotype was counted ten times or more. CDR3 residues: CASSQEGTVPQDTQYF. The DNA of the CDR3 is TGTGCCAGCAGCCAAGAGGGGACAGTCCCGCAAGATACGCAGTATTTT. The chain carries TRBV4-2 and TRBJ2-3, with 7 positions matching TRBD1. The length of the CDR3 is 16 residues. The trim removed 0 bases at V and 5 bases at J, leaving 8 bases unmatched. Per the germline V gene, CDR1 is LGHNA and CDR2 is YNFKEQ.

This clonotype was detected a few times. The rearrangement links TRBV19 to TRBJ2-3, with a possible D match to TRBD1 (5 bases). V was trimmed by 6 bases and J by 1 base, leaving 14 bases between them. The CDR3 contains 15 residues. Germline lookup yields CDR1 LNHDA and CDR2 SQIVND (reference sequence). The CDR3 sequence is CASSETGHGTDTQYF. CDR3 sequence (DNA): TGTGCCAGTAGCGAAACAGGACACGGCACAGATACGCAGTATTTT.

V and J are TRBV12-3 or TRBV12-4 and TRBJ2-3; 11 nucleotides agree with TRBD2. The ends lost 3 bases at V and 6 bases at J; junction bases unmatched: 8. CDR3 length: 16 residues. The CDR3 DNA reads TGTGCCAGCAGTTTGACTAGCGGGATTCGCGCCGATACGCAGTATTTT. Encoded protein: CASSLTSGIRADTQYF.

This chain joins TRBV27 and TRBJ2-7; D gene unclear. CDR1 and CDR2 from the germline V gene are MNHEY and SMNVEV (reference sequence). Trimming took off 5 bases at V and 5 bases at J, with 25 bases between the two ends. The CDR3 length is 17 residues. CDR3 sequence reads: CASSPDGPSGPKDEQYF. CDR3 sequence (DNA): TGTGCCAGCAGTCCCGATGGGCCCAGTGGGCCCAAGGACGAGCAGTACTTC.

This clonotype appeared many times. The V call is TRBV7-9, the J call TRBJ1-2; D ambiguous. The CDR3 has 12 residues. The V end was cut by 1 base, the J end by 4 bases, with 4 bases between. Germline-derived CDR1 and CDR2 are SEHNR and FQNEAQ (reference sequence). In nucleotides, the CDR3 is TGTGCCAGCAGCTTAGGCAGCTATGGCTACACCTTC. It is translated as CASSLGSYGYTF.

There are many counts of this clonotype. The chain couples TRBV12-3 or TRBV12-4 to TRBJ2-7, with 9 bases lining up with TRBD1. The CDR3 runs 14 residues. With 3 bases clipped from V and 5 bases from J, the junction kept 5 bases outside the gene matches. CDR3 coding DNA: TGTGCCAGCAGTTTGCGGGACAGGGACCACGAGCAGTACTTC. It yields the protein CASSLRDRDHEQYF.

There are a few counts of this clonotype. The chain couples TRBV27 to TRBJ2-1, with a possible D match to TRBD2 (5 bases). Trimming removed 1 base from V and 5 bases from J, with 15 bases in between. This CDR3 region has 16 residues. Germline values: CDR1 MNHEY, CDR2 SMNVEV (reference sequence). CDR3 DNA: TGTGCCAGCAGTTTATTAAGTCCAAACGGGAACAATGAGCAGTTCTTC. It encodes CASSLLSPNGNNEQFF.

About this clonotype itself: This may be a read error: a much more frequent sequence differs by one nucleotide. The chain links TRBV7-9 to TRBJ1-4; 9 bases are a match to TRBD1. CDR3 length equals 14 residues. Germline CDR1 is SEHNR and CDR2 is FQNEAQ (reference sequence). J gave up 4 bases and V 11 bases, and 8 bases lay outside the gene matches. CDR3 nucleotides: TGTGCCGGCTCAGGGACAGGGATTAATGAAAAACTGTTTTTT. Protein sequence: CAGSGTGINEKLFF.

This clonotype appeared many times. The chain couples TRBV7-6 to TRBJ2-6, with a possible D match to TRBD1 (6 bases). Germline-derived CDR1 and CDR2 are SGHVS and FNYEAQ. The CDR3 extends over 19 amino acids. The V end lost 1 base, the J end lost 2 bases, and 18 bases lay between the germline ends. CDR3 amino acids: CASSLESPQGNTGANVLTF. CDR3 DNA: TGTGCCAGCAGCTTAGAGTCCCCACAGGGAAATACTGGGGCCAACGTCCTGACTTTC.

There are many counts of this clonotype. In DNA, the CDR3 is TGCAGCGTTGAAACACCCCGACAGGGCTCCTACGAGCAGTACTTC. Its translation: CSVETPRQGSYEQYF. The chain employs TRBV29-1 and TRBJ2-7; TRBD1 agrees at 7 bases. In germline, CDR1 is SQVTM, CDR2 ANQGSEA. J gave up 0 bases and V 2 bases, and 7 bases lay outside the gene matches. This CDR3 is built from 15 residues.

This clonotype was observed many times. The DNA for the CDR3 is TGTGCTAGTGGTTTAGATGCTAGCAATCAGCCCCAGCATTTT. As protein: CASGLDASNQPQHF. The chain recombines TRBV12-5 with TRBJ1-5; unclear D gene. The ends were cut back, 3 bases at V and 0 bases at J, with 6 bases in the middle. The germline V gene encodes CDR1 LGHNT and CDR2 FRNRAP. The CDR3 spans 14 residues.

This clonotype was seen a few times. The chain joins TRBV19 to TRBJ2-5; possibly TRBD1 for D (5 bases). Germline V gene sequence: CDR1 LNHDA, CDR2 SQIVND (reference sequence). The V gene lost 10 bases and the J gene lost 2 bases, with 14 bases spanning the gap. The CDR3 covers 13 residues. The CDR3 reads CATRTGIQETQYF. The CDR3 bases are TGTGCCACAAGAACAGGAATTCAAGAGACCCAGTACTTC.

V gene TRBV4-3 combines with J gene TRBJ1-5; weak D call: TRBD1 (6 bases). The CDR3 is 15 residues long. With 4 bases removed from V and 0 bases from J, the gap between germline ends came to 10 bases. In germline, CDR1 is LGHNA, CDR2 YSLEER. CDR3 DNA sequence: TGCGCCAGCAGCCTTGGGACACATAGCAATCAGCCCCAGCATTTT. Encoded protein: CASSLGTHSNQPQHF.

At least ten counts were recorded for this clonotype. The genes are TRBV6-6 and TRBJ2-3; D is unresolved. The length of the CDR3 is 13 residues. Trimming left V 3 bases short and J 6 bases short, with 10 bases between. Germline assignment: CDR1 MNHNY and CDR2 SVGAGI (reference sequence). The CDR3: CASSYWDRDTQYF. The CDR3 nucleotides are TGTGCCAGCAGTTATTGGGATCGCGATACGCAGTATTTT.

About this clonotype itself: This sequence may be a read error, since a much larger clone differs from it by one base. The chain joins TRBV20-1 to TRBJ2-7; a possible D gene is TRBD1 (6 bases). Per germline, CDR1 DFQATT and CDR2 SNEGSKA (reference sequence). The CDR3 has 12 residues. V was clipped by 0 bases and J by 9 bases, with 12 bases between them. The CDR3 region has the DNA TGCAGTGCTAGAGATGGGGGCCACGGGCAGTACTTC. It codes for CSARDGGHGQYF.

Concerning this clonotype itself: This likely comes from a read error, as the CDR3 has no conserved phenylalanine or tryptophan at its end. It is unclear where the CDR3 begins or ends on the DNA, so no DNA is shown, and the CDR3 is as TCRdb lists it. This rearrangement joins TRBV29-1 to TRBJ1-1. Germline loops: CDR1 SQVTM, CDR2 ANQGSEA. 11 amino acids form the CDR3, both terminal residues included. The CDR3: CSVAQNTEAFY.

The chain uses TRBV7-2 and TRBJ2-1; no clear D. V lost 1 base and J lost 0, with 16 bases in between. CDR1 SGHTA and CDR2 FQGNSA come from the germline V gene. The CDR3 extends over 18 amino acids. The CDR3 is CASSLGERTSLSYNEQFF. The DNA of the CDR3 is TGTGCCAGCAGCTTAGGTGAGAGGACGTCCCTCTCCTACAATGAGCAGTTCTTC.